The 12 T cell receptor beta chains in this list originate from one sample, sequenced in a study of T cell responses to AZD1222 COVID-19 vaccine. Some clones are missing from TCRdb's copy, which holds only in-frame ones; the method was immunoSEQ multiplex PCR. There are 70,000 to 90,000 clones in the sample; approximately 85% occur only once, and around 10% lies in the top ten. Material: peripheral blood, obtained 28 days after the second AZD1222 dose. The source of these receptors is an adult who received the AZD1222 COVID-19 vaccine.

The V and J genes are TRBV10-1 and TRBJ1-1; D not resolved. The CDR3 loop spans 14 amino acids. V was shortened by 4 bases and J by 1 base, with 10 bases between the two germline ends. The germline gives CDR1 WNHNN, CDR2 SYGVQD (reference sequence). CDR3 region: CASSAPGQNTEAFF. CDR3 nucleotides: TGCGCCAGCAGTGCTCCAGGCCAGAACACTGAAGCTTTCTTT.

V usage is TRBV27 and J usage is TRBJ2-5, with D possibly matching TRBD2 (5 bases). The germline gives CDR1 MNHEY, CDR2 SMNVEV (reference sequence). Trimming took 3 bases from V and 5 from J, leaving 16 bases between them. This CDR3 has 15 residues. CDR3 sequence (DNA): TGTGCCAGCAGTTTGAAAGATGGGAGTTGGGAGACCCAGTACTTC. This encodes CASSLKDGSWETQYF.

The rearrangement links TRBV12-3 or TRBV12-4 to TRBJ2-1; TRBD1 is a possible D gene (5 bases). This CDR3 region has 12 residues. Trimming stripped 1 base from V and 13 bases from J, with 11 bases between. CDR3 in DNA: TGTGCCAGCAGTTTAGGAACGCAGGGACAGTTCTTC. Its protein is CASSLGTQGQFF.

The chain couples TRBV28 to TRBJ2-7; perhaps TRBD1 as D (5 bases). This CDR3 is 15 amino acids long. Trimming cost V 6 bases and J 3 bases, with 18 bases left between them. Germline V gives CDR1 MDHEN, CDR2 SYDVKM. DNA of the CDR3: TGTGCCAGCAGCCGTCCCGGGCAGGGCATCTACGAGCAGTACTTC. This codes for CASSRPGQGIYEQYF. Full variable domain (missing parts from reference TRBV28 and TRBJ2-7): DVKVTQSSRYLVKRTGEKVFLECVQDMDHENMFWYRQDPGLGLRLIYFSYDVKMKEKGDIPEGYSVSREKKERFSLILESASTNQTSMYLCASSRPGQGIYEQYFGPGTRLTVT.

V usage is TRBV6-4 and J usage is TRBJ2-3; D remains ambiguous. The CDR3 runs 15 residues. Germline loops: CDR1 MRHNA, CDR2 SNTAGT. The V and J ends lost 5 bases and 0 bases respectively, with 12 bases between them. CDR3 protein: CASSSQGLSTDTQYF. The CDR3 DNA reads as TGTGCCAGCAGTAGCCAAGGTCTTAGCACAGATACGCAGTATTTT.

V is TRBV6-5 and J is TRBJ2-7; TRBD1 matches 7 bases. V lost 2 bases and J lost 3; bases outside the gene matches: 4. Germline CDR1 and CDR2: MNHEY and SVGAGI. This CDR3 is built from 14 residues. CDR3 protein: CASSYRGLHYEQYF. CDR3 bases: TGTGCCAGCAGTTACAGGGGGCTCCACTACGAGCAGTACTTC.

The chain joins TRBV12-3 or TRBV12-4 to TRBJ1-5; D gene uncertain. Trimming took 5 bases from V and 7 from J, leaving 12 bases between them. The CDR3 sequence is 13 residues long. In DNA, the CDR3 is TGTGCCAGCAGTATTGCAGGTCCACAGCCCCAGCATTTT. Translated, it gives CASSIAGPQPQHF.

In its sample, this clone was seen many times. The chain couples TRBV4-2 to TRBJ1-3, with TRBD1 matching over 8 bases. J gave up 4 bases and V 2 bases, and 16 bases lay outside the gene matches. Per the germline V gene, CDR1 is LGHNA and CDR2 is YNFKEQ. This CDR3 region has 19 residues. The CDR3 DNA reads TGTGCCAGCAGCCAAACTCTAACTCGGACAGGGAGTACCGGAAACACCATATATTTT. Its translation is CASSQTLTRTGSTGNTIYF.

The chain carries TRBV24-1 and TRBJ1-6; D gene unclear. CDR3 length equals 14 residues. V lost 4 bases and J lost 6, with 9 bases in between. From germline, CDR1 is KGHDR and CDR2 SFDVKD. CDR3 region: CATSDSVPNSPLHF. The CDR3 nucleotides are TGTGCCACCAGTGACTCCGTGCCTAATTCACCCCTCCACTTT.

The rearrangement joins TRBV28 to TRBJ1-1; no definite D call. CDR1 and CDR2 (germline): MDHEN, SYDVKM. V was clipped by 6 bases and J by 0 bases, with 17 bases between them. This CDR3 contains 16 residues. Written as DNA, the CDR3 is TGTGCCAGCAGGTGGGCCCGACACAACATGAACACTGAAGCTTTCTTT. Its translation: CASRWARHNMNTEAFF.

This clone was found a few times. V is TRBV2 and J is TRBJ1-1; no clear D gene. CDR1 and CDR2 from the germline V gene are SNHLY and FYNNEI. V was trimmed by 4 bases and J by 0 bases, leaving 0 bases between them. The CDR3 contains 11 residues. CDR3 DNA: TGTGCCAGCAGTGTGAACACTGAAGCTTTCTTT. It translates to CASSVNTEAFF.

The V and J genes are TRBV4-3 and TRBJ2-5; 7 nucleotides align to TRBD1. With V trimmed by 0 bases and J by 4 bases, 5 bases remained unmatched. This CDR3 contains 15 residues. CDR1 and CDR2 from the germline V gene are LGHNA and YSLEER. Written as DNA, the CDR3 is TGCGCCAGCAGCCAAGATCAAGGGGGCGGAGAGACCCAGTACTTC. This encodes CASSQDQGGGETQYF.